This passage covers 18 T cell receptor beta chains from one sample sequenced in a study of shared clonotypes between healthy human individuals. Profiled with immunoSEQ multiplex PCR; TCRdb holds only in-frame clones, not every one. Among 2 million or so clones listed, about 95% were seen once. Positively selected for CCR7, the CD45RO-negative cells used as naive CD8 cells excluded terminally differentiated effector memory CD45RA+ cells. The source material was naive CD8+ T cells sorted from blood. The receptors derive from a man between 18 and 29 years old in good health.

The chain is built from TRBV27 and TRBJ1-4; 7 bases line up with TRBD1. From germline, CDR1 is MNHEY and CDR2 SMNVEV (reference sequence). J gave up 1 base and V 5 bases, and 4 bases lay outside the gene matches. The CDR3 spans 15 residues. CDR3 in amino acids: CASSHRQGTNEKLFF. Here the CDR3 DNA reads TGTGCCAGCAGTCACCGACAGGGAACTAATGAAAAACTGTTTTTT.

The chain uses TRBV10-2 and TRBJ2-7; D might be TRBD1 (6 bases). The CDR3 has 11 residues. The V end was cut by 6 bases, the J end by 7 bases, with 10 bases between. Germline assignment: CDR1 WSHSY and CDR2 SAAADI. In DNA form, the CDR3 reads TGCGCCAGCAGGACAGGTGCGGAGCAGTACTTC. Translating it yields CASRTGAEQYF.

The V gene is TRBV25-1, the J gene TRBJ2-7; 11 nucleotides match TRBD2. CDR1 is MGHDK and CDR2 is SYGVNS in the germline V gene. The CDR3 totals 16 residues. V lost 4 bases to trimming and J lost 2 bases; unmatched junction nucleotides: 7. The CDR3 sequence is CASSGRLAGRTYEQYF. CDR3 coding DNA: TGTGCCAGCAGTGGTCGACTAGCGGGGAGGACCTACGAGCAGTACTTC.

The rearrangement uses TRBV4-1 and TRBJ2-1, with 12 bases lining up with TRBD2. CDR3 size: 19 residues. Trimming at V came to 0 bases and at J to 6 bases, leaving 12 bases not matched to a gene. Germline CDR1 is MGHRA and CDR2 is YSYEKL. The CDR3 bases are TGCGCCAGCAGCCAAGATCCATCCCCACTAGCGGGGGGCGGCAATGAGCAGTTCTTC. Protein sequence: CASSQDPSPLAGGGNEQFF.

V and J are TRBV4-1 and TRBJ2-3, with a tentative D call TRBD1 (6 bases). The CDR3 is made up of 16 amino acids. V was clipped by 2 bases and J by 2 bases, with 14 bases between them. Germline V lookup: CDR1 MGHRA, CDR2 YSYEKL. Written as DNA, the CDR3 is TGCGCCAGCAGCCAACCAGGGGTCTCTAACACAGATACGCAGTATTTT. Protein: CASSQPGVSNTDTQYF.

The CDR3 spells CASSYSEGPLPYGYTF. CDR3 DNA sequence: TGTGCCAGCAGTTACTCGGAGGGACCGCTCCCCTATGGCTACACCTTC. V is TRBV6-5 and J is TRBJ1-2, with D possibly being TRBD1 (5 bases). The ends were cut back, 0 bases at V and 4 bases at J, with 15 bases in the middle. This CDR3 spans 16 amino acids. Germline CDR1 is MNHEY and CDR2 is SVGAGI.

As regards this clone: The sample carries other DNA sequences with the same CDR3. The rearrangement joins TRBV4-1 to TRBJ1-1; D gene unclear. Trimming cost V 1 base and J 2 bases, with 5 bases left between them. The CDR3 extends over 13 amino acids. From germline, CDR1 is MGHRA and CDR2 YSYEKL. The CDR3 reads CASSQVGNTEAFF. The CDR3 DNA follows: TGCGCCAGCAGCCAAGTTGGTAACACTGAAGCTTTCTTT.

Comment on this clone: The same CDR3 can be traced to other DNA sequences in this sample. The chain carries TRBV7-9 and TRBJ2-7; the D is unclear. Per the germline V gene, CDR1 is SEHNR and CDR2 is FQNEAQ (reference sequence). The CDR3 runs 13 residues. Trimming removed 3 bases from V and 0 bases from J, with 6 bases in between. CDR3 bases: TGTGCCAGCAGCTTTTCGAGCTCCTACGAGCAGTACTTC. It codes for CASSFSSSYEQYF. Combining the CDR3 with reference TRBV7-9 and TRBJ2-7 gives the whole variable domain DTGVSQNPRHKITKRGQNVTFRCDPISEHNRLYWYRQTLGQGPEFLTYFQNEAQLEKSRLLSDRFSAERPKGSFSTLEIQRTEQGDSAMYLCASSFSSSYEQYFGPGTRLTVT.

This clone was detected once. The rearrangement links TRBV7-2 to TRBJ1-3, with no clear D. The V end lost 7 bases, the J end lost 0 bases, and 7 bases lay between the germline ends. The germline V gene has CDR1 SGHTA and CDR2 FQGNSA. The CDR3 has 13 residues. CDR3 in DNA: TGTGCCAGCAACGAGGGCTCTGGAAACACCATATATTTT. This gives the protein CASNEGSGNTIYF.

The chain carries TRBV18 and TRBJ1-2, with D unclear. The V end lost 0 bases, the J end lost 1 base, and 6 bases lay between the germline ends. CDR3 length: 14 amino acids. The germline V gene has CDR1 KGHSH and CDR2 LQKENI. CDR3 in amino acids: CASSPPVFNYGYTF. The CDR3, as DNA: TGTGCCAGCTCACCACCGGTTTTTAACTATGGCTACACCTTC.

This rearrangement joins TRBV7-9 to TRBJ2-5; 8 bases align to TRBD1. Looked up from germline, CDR1 is SEHNR and CDR2 is FQNEAQ (reference sequence). This CDR3 contains 17 residues. The junction had 9 bases not matched to a gene; V was cut back by 0 bases and J by 3 bases. CDR3 nucleotides: TGTGCCAGCAGCTTAGCGTGGGACAGGCAGAGAGAAGAGACCCAGTACTTC. Translating gives CASSLAWDRQREETQYF.

The chain uses TRBV6-1 and TRBJ2-1; 8 bases fit TRBD1. Germline loops: CDR1 MNHNS, CDR2 SASEGT. The CDR3 contains 15 residues. With 7 bases clipped from V and 9 bases from J, the junction kept 14 bases outside the gene matches. CDR3 in DNA: TGTGCCAGCACTACGTACGGGACAGGAAGCAGTGAGCAGTTCTTC. Its translation: CASTTYGTGSSEQFF.

The genes are TRBV14 and TRBJ2-7; D ambiguous. The germline V gene encodes CDR1 SGHDN and CDR2 FVKESK. V lost 1 base to trimming and J lost 3 bases, with 13 bases between them. The CDR3 is 15 residues long. Here the CDR3 DNA reads TGTGCCAGCAGCCAAGTTTACCCTTTAGACTACGAGCAGTACTTC. It codes for CASSQVYPLDYEQYF.

J is TRBJ2-3 and V is TRBV4-3; D might be TRBD1 (5 bases). CDR3 size: 16 residues. Germline V CDR1 and CDR2: LGHNA, YSLEER. V lost 0 bases to trimming and J lost 1 base, with 11 bases between them. CDR3 residues: CASSQERGVGTDTQYF. The CDR3 DNA follows: TGCGCCAGCAGCCAAGAAAGGGGTGTTGGCACAGATACGCAGTATTTT.

This clone was counted only a few times. The CDR3 spells CASSAGEGNQPQHF. The CDR3 coding sequence is TGCGCCAGCAGTGCGGGAGAGGGGAATCAGCCCCAGCATTTT. This sequence joins TRBV10-1 and TRBJ1-5, with TRBD1 as a possible D gene (5 bases). Between the trimmed V and J ends, which lost 4 bases and 4 bases, there was a span of 11 bases. This CDR3 comprises 14 residues. Per the germline V gene, CDR1 is WNHNN and CDR2 is SYGVQD (reference sequence).

In nucleotides, the CDR3 is TGTGCCAGCAGCCTCGTTCCGGACCCGAACAATGAGCAGTTCTTC. Protein sequence: CASSLVPDPNNEQFF. The chain uses TRBV14 and TRBJ2-1; D call uncertain. The length of the CDR3 is 15 residues. V dropped 4 bases and J dropped 5 bases, with 15 bases sitting between them. Looked up from germline, CDR1 is SGHDN and CDR2 is FVKESK.

Comments on this clone: The germline gene is not matched at one end of the junction; a read error may be the cause. This chain uses TRBV11-2 with TRBJ2-1; TRBD2 matches at 7 bases. The V gene's germline CDR1 is SGHAT and CDR2 FQNNGV. The length of the CDR3 is 15 residues. CDR3 sequence: CASRLVAGVGNEQFF. The CDR3 nucleotides read TGTGCCAGCAGGTTAGTTGCGGGAGTTGGCAATGAGCAGTTCTTC.

V usage is TRBV4-2 and J usage is TRBJ2-7, with D hard to call. Germline loops: CDR1 LGHNA, CDR2 YNFKEQ. V gave up 3 bases and J gave up 4 bases, with 13 bases separating them. The CDR3 totals 14 residues. For the CDR3, the DNA is TGTGCCAGCAGCCATGCCCCAGGTTCGTACGAGCAGTACTTC. Its protein is CASSHAPGSYEQYF.